Sequencing of this T cell receptor beta chain was carried out in a study of regulatory T cells in long-lasting Graves disease. Ten or more counts support this clonotype. Combining iRepertoire HTBI primers with Arm-PCR of CDR3 regions, the authors built TCR beta libraries. MiXCR, applied by TCRdb to the multiplex PCR reads, yields one record per CDR3 protein. The table lists 400,000 to 450,000 distinct CDR3 sequences, 23% of them singletons, with roughly 26% in the top ten. Germline-derived CDR1 and CDR2 are SGHTS and YDEGEE. CDR3 size: 12 residues. Deletions cut 0 bases from V and 13 bases from J, with 10 bases between. Time point in this sample: persistent/refractory GD, antithyroid drugs over 5 years with positive TRAb. There was RNA extracted from PBMCs, and the TCR library was made from it.

The clonotype originates from a female donor with Graves disease. This chain joins TRBV5-8 and TRBJ1-4, with D possibly matching TRBD1 (5 bases). The material sequenced was peripheral blood mononuclear cells (PBMCs), taken when the disease was refractory, from a patient treated with antithyroid drugs. CDR3 sequence: CASSLDGHRLFF. CDR3 DNA: TGTGCCAGCAGCTTGGACGGACATAGACTGTTTTTT.